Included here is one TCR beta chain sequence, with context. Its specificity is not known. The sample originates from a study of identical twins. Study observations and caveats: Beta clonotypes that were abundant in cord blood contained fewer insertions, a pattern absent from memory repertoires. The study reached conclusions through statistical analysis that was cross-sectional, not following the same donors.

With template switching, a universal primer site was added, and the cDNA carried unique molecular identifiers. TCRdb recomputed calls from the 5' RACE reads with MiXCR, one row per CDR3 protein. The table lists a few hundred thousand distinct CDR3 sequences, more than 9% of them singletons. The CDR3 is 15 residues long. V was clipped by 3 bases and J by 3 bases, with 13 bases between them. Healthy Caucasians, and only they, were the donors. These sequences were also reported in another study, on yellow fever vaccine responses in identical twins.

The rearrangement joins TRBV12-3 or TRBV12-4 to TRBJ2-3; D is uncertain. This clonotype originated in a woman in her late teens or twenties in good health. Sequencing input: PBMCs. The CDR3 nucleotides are TGTGCCAGCAGTTTTGGGGAAGAAATGACAGATACGCAGTATTTT. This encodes CASSFGEEMTDTQYF.